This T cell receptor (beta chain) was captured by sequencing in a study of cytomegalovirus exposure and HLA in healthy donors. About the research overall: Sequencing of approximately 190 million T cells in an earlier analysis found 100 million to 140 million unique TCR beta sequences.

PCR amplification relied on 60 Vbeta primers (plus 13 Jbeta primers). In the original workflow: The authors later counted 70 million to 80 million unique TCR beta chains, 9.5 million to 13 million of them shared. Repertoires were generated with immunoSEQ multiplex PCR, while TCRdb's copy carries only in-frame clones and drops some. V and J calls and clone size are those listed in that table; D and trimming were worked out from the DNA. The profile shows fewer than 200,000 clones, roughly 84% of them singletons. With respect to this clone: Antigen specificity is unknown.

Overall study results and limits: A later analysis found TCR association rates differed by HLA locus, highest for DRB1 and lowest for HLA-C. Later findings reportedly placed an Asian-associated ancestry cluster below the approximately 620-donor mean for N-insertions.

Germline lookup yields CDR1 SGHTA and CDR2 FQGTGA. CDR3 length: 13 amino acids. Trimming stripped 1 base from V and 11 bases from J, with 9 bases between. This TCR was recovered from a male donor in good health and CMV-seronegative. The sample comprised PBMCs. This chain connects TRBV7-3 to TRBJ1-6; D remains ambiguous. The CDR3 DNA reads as TGTGCCAGCAGCTTAAGAGAGGGAACACCCCTCCACTTT. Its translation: CASSLREGTPLHF.